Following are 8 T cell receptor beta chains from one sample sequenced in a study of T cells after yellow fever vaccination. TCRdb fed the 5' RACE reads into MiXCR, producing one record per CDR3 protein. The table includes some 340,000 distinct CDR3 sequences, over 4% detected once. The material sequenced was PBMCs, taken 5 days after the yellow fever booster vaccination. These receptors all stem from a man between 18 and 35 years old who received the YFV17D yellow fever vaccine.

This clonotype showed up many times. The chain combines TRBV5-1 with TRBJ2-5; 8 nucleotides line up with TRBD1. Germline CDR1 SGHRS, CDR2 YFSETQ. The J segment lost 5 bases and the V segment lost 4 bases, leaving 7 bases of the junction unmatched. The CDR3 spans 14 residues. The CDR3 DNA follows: TGCGCCAGCAGCGTCGGACAGGGAGCGGAGACCCAGTACTTC. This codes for CASSVGQGAETQYF.

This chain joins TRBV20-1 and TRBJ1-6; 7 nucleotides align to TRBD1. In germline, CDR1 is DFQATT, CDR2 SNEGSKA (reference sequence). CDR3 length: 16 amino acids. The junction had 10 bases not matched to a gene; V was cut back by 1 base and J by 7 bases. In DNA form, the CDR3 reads TGCAGTGCTAGAGGACAAAAAGGGGGCCCAAATTCACCCCTCCACTTT. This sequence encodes CSARGQKGGPNSPLHF.

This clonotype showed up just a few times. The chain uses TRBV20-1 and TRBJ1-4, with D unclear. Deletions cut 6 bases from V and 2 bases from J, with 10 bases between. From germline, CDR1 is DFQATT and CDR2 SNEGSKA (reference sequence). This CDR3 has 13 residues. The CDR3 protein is CSAGLSTNEKLFF. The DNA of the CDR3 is TGCAGTGCCGGACTGAGCACTAATGAAAAACTGTTTTTT.

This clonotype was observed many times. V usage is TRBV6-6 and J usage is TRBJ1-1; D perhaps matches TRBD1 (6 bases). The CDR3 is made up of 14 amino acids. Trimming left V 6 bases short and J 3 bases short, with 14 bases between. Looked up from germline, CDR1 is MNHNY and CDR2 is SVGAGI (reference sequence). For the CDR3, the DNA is TGTGCCAGCAGGGGGGCCCTCCGAGACACTGAAGCTTTCTTT. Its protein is CASRGALRDTEAFF.

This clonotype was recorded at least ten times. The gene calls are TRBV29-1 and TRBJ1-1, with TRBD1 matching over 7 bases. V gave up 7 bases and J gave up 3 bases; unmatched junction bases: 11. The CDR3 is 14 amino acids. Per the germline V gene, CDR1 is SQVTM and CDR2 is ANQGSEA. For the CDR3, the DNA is TGCAGCGCTCGTAGGGGGCTAGCGTACACTGAAGCTTTCTTT. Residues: CSARRGLAYTEAFF.

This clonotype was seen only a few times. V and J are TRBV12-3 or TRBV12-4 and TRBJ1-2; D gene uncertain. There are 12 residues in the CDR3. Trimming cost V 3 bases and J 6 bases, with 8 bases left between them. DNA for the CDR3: TGTGCCAGCAGTTTGGCGGTTGATGGCTACACCTTC. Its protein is CASSLAVDGYTF.

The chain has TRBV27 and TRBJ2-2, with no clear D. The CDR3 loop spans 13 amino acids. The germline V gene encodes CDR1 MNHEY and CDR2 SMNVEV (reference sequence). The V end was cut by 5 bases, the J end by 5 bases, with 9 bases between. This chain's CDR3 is CASSPEWTGELFF. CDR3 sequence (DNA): TGTGCCAGCAGTCCCGAGTGGACCGGGGAGCTGTTTTTT.

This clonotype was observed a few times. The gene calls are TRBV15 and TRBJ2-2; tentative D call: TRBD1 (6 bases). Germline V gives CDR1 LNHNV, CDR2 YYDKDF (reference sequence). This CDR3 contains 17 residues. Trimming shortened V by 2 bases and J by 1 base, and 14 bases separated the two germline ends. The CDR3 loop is CATSRPEGTWNTGELFF. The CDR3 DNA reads TGTGCCACCAGCAGACCCGAGGGGACATGGAACACCGGGGAGCTGTTTTTT.